This T cell receptor beta chain was recovered during a study of T cells in Graves' hyperthyroidism and ophthalmopathy. Study conclusions and caveats: Most thyroid-expanded clonotypes above 0.001 were also found in blood.

There are 12 residues in the CDR3. Germline-derived CDR1 and CDR2 are MNHEY and SMNVEV (reference sequence). Trimming cost V 4 bases and J 7 bases, with 8 bases left between them. This clonotype was counted at least ten times. Its antigen is unidentified. Amplification of TCR beta CDR3 regions was performed using RNA transcripts as template. Initially, a first-round RT-PCR of the TCR CDR3 employed the HTBI primer set. TCRdb reanalysed the multiplex PCR reads using MiXCR and keeps one entry per CDR3 protein. The sample includes about 590,000 distinct CDR3 sequences, 15% to 17% seen only once; the top ten take about 7%.

V gene TRBV27 combines with J gene TRBJ2-4; no clear D. The sample was blood. This TCR derives from a woman aged 25 to 39 with Graves' hyperthyroidism. Written as DNA, the CDR3 is TGTGCCAGCAGTTCCGCGACTAACATTCAGTACTTC. It codes for CASSSATNIQYF.